The rows below give T cell receptor beta chains drawn from one sample of a study of blood T cell repertoires in COVID-19. Using immunoSEQ multiplex PCR, the repertoire was profiled, and TCRdb retains in-frame clones only, with some absent. The table includes approximately 250,000 clones, around 88% detected once. Sequencing was performed on peripheral blood. Receptors were obtained from a woman between 65 and 79 years old with COVID-19, enrolled during active disease. Both conserved end residues are trimmed from each CDR3.

V gene	CDR3 length	J gene	CDR3 protein
TRBV5-1	14	TRBJ1-1	ASSKGQGAYHTEAF
TRBV27	11	TRBJ1-1	ASSPQGNTEAF
TRBV6-5	11	TRBJ2-1	ASLAGAGNEQF
TRBV7-9	11	TRBJ2-3	ASSLRGPDTQY
TRBV30	11	TRBJ2-3	AIERGAIDTQY
TRBV2	15	TRBJ1-4	ASSRDRQGATNEKLF
TRBV11-2	10	TRBJ2-3	ASSSLLDTQY
TRBV18	12	TRBJ1-1	ASSHDSRNTEAF
TRBV28	10	TRBJ1-2	ASSPEQYGYT
TRBV5-1	11	TRBJ1-5	ASSLAEGQPQH
TRBV28	13	TRBJ2-7	ASSLQTGSSYEQY
TRBV24-1	16	TRBJ2-2	ATSDQGLAGGPGGELF
TRBV19	13	TRBJ2-7	ASSMDRGLPYEQY
TRBV11-2	17	TRBJ2-2	ASSGMGTSGGPNTGELF
TRBV5-1	12	TRBJ1-2	ASSPGQDNYGYT
TRBV11-2	13	TRBJ1-1	ASSLGAGMNTEAF
TRBV9	13	TRBJ1-2	ASSLFGRAEDGYT
TRBV30	10	TRBJ2-7	ACRTDSYEQY
TRBV3-1/TRBV3-2	16	TRBJ2-5	ASSALPGLAGPEETQY
TRBV6-5	11	TRBJ1-5	ASSYQRGQPQH
TRBV10-3	11	TRBJ2-2	AIGGGNTGELF
TRBV7-2	12	TRBJ2-5	ASSLLTSQETQY
TRBV12-3/TRBV12-4	11	TRBJ1-2	ASSLGTGYGYT
TRBV19	12	TRBJ2-7	ASSMAHSDTEQY
TRBV5-5	15	TRBJ1-4	ASSLRMSGGTNEKLF
TRBV9	11	TRBJ2-7	ASSVGDPREQY
TRBV10-3	10	TRBJ1-1	AIRQGTTEAF
TRBV7-9	14	TRBJ2-5	ASSLGPGGAPETQY
TRBV24-1	12	TRBJ1-2	ATSDERELYGYT
TRBV4-1	13	TRBJ2-7	ASSQGTGGFDEQY
TRBV10-3	12	TRBJ1-2	AISESQGPYGYT